The clone carrying this TCR beta chain was detected ten times or more. The antigen remains undetermined. This sample is drawn from a study of blood T cells in healthy people across ages. Findings and caveats of the study: No conclusive comparison of naive versus antigen-experienced cells was possible with unsorted PBMCs. Researchers report that TCR beta diversity correlated strongly with naive T cell percentage. Both higher diversity and more naive CD4+ cells marked long-lived donors when set against aged donors.

It was with a sample-barcoded 5' primer and a J-beta primer mix that a second PCR of about 6 to 12 cycles was run. TCRdb processed the 5' RACE reads anew with MiXCR; each CDR3 protein has one entry. The sample records about 640,000 distinct CDR3 sequences, about 30% being singletons. The germline V gene encodes CDR1 SGDLS and CDR2 YYNGEE. After removal of 5 bases from V and 6 bases from J, the junction contained 6 bases not matched to a gene. The CDR3 runs 13 residues. Material: blood. The chain recombines TRBV9 with TRBJ2-7; 9 positions agree with TRBD1. The origin of this receptor is a woman of 80 years or more in good health. CDR3 bases: TGTGCCAGCAGTGCTTGGACAGGGGCCGAGCAGTACTTC. Protein: CASSAWTGAEQYF. Combining the CDR3 with reference TRBV9 and TRBJ2-7 gives the whole variable domain DSGVTQTPKHLITATGQRVTLRCSPRSGDLSVYWYQQSLDQGLQFLIQYYNGEERAKGNILERFSAQQFPDLHSELNLSSLELGDSALYFCASSAWTGAEQYFGPGTRLTVT.